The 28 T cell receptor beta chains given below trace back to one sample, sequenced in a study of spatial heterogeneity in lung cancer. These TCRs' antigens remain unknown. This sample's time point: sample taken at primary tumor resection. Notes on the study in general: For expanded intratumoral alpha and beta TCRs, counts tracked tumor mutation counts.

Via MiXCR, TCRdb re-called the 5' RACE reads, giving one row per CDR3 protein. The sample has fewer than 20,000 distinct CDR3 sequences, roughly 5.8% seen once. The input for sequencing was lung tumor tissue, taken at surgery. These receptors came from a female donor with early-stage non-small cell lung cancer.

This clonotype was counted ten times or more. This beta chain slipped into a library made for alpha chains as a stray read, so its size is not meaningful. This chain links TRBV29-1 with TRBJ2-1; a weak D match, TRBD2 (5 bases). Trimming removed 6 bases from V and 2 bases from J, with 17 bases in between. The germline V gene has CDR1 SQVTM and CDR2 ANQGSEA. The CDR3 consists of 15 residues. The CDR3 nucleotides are TGCAGCGTCTCACCTGGACTCATTGCCTACAATGAGCAGTTCTTC. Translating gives CSVSPGLIAYNEQFF.

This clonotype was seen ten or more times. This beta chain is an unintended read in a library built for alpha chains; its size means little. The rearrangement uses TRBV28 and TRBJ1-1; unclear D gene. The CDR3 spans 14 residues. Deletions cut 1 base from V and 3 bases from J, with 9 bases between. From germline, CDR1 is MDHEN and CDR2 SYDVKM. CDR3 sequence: CASSLSRADTEAFF. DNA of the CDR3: TGTGCCAGCAGTTTATCCCGTGCAGACACTGAAGCTTTCTTT.

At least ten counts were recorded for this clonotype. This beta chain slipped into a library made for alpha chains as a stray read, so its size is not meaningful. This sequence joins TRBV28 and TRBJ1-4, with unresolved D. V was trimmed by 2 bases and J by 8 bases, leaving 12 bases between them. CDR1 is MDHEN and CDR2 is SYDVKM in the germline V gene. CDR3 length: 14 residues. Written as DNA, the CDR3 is TGTGCCAGCAGTTTAGGAAACGTTGTGGAAAAACTGTTTTTT. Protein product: CASSLGNVVEKLFF.

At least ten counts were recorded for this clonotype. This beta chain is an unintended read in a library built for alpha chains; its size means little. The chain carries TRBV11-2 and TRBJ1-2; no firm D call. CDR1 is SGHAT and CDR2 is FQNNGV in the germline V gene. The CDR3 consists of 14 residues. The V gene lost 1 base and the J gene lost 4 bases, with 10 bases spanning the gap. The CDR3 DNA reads TGTGCCAGCAGCTTAGTGGAGACGGGCTATGGCTACACCTTC. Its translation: CASSLVETGYGYTF. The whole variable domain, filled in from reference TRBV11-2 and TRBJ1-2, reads EAGVAQSPRYKIIEKRQSVAFWCNPISGHATLYWYQQILGQGPKLLIQFQNNGVVDDSQLPKDRFSAERLKGVDSTLKIQPAKLEDSAVYLCASSLVETGYGYTFGSGTRLTVV.

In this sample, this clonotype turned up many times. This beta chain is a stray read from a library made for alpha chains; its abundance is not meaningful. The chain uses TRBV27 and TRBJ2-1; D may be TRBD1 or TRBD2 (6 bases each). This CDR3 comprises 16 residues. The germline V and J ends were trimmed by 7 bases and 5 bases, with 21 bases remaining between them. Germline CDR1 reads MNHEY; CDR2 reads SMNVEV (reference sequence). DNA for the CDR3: TGTGCCAGCACCCCGCGTGGTTGGGGGGCAGACAATGAGCAGTTCTTC. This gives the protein CASTPRGWGADNEQFF.

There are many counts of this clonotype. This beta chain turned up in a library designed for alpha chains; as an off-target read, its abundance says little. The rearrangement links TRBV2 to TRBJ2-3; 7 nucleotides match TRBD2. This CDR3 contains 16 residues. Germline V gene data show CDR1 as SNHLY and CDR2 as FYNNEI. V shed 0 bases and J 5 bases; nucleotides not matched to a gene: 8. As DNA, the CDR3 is TGTGCCAGCAGTGAAGCGAGGGACTATTATGGAGATACGCAGTATTTT. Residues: CASSEARDYYGDTQYF.

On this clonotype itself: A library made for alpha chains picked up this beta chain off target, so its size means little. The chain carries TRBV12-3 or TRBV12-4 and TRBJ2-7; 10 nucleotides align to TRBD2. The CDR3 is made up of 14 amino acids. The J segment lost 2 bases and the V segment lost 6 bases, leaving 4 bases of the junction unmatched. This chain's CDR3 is CASRPSGGTYEQYF. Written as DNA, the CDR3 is TGTGCCAGCAGACCTAGCGGGGGAACCTACGAGCAGTACTTC.

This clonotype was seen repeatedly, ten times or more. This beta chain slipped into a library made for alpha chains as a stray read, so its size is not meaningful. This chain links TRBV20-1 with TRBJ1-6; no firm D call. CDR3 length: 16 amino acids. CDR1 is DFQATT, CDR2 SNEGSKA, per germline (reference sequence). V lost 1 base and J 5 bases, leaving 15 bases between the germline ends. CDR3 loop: CSARVSVQAHNSPLHF. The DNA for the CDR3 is TGCAGTGCTAGAGTAAGCGTCCAGGCCCATAATTCACCCCTCCACTTT.

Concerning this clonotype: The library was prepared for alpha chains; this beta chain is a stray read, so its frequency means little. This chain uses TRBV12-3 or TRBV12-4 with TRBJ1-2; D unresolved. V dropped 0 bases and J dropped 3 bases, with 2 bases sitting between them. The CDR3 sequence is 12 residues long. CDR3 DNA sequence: TGTGCCAGCAGTTTAGCAGACTATGGCTACACCTTC. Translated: CASSLADYGYTF.

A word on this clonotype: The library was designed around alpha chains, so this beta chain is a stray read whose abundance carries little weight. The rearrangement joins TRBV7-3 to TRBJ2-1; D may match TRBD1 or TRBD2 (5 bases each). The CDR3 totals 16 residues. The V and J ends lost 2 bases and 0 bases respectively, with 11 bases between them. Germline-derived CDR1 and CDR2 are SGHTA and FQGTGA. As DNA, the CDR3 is TGTGCCAGCAGCTTATTGGGACCCAGCTCCTACAATGAGCAGTTCTTC. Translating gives CASSLLGPSSYNEQFF.

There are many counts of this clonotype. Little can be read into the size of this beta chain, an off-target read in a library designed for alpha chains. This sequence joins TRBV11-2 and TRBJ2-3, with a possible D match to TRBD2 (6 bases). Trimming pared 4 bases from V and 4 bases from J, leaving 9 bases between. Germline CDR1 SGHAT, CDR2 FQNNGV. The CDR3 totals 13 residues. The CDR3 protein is CASSWGLADTQYF. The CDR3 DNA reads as TGTGCCAGCAGCTGGGGACTTGCAGATACGCAGTATTTT.

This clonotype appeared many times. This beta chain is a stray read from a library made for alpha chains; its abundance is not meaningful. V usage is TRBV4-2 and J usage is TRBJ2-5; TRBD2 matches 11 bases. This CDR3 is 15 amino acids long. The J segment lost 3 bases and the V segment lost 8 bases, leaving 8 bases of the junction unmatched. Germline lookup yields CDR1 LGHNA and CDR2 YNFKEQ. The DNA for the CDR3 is TGTGCCAGCCAACGGACTAGCGGGCAGAAAGAGACCCAGTACTTC. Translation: CASQRTSGQKETQYF.

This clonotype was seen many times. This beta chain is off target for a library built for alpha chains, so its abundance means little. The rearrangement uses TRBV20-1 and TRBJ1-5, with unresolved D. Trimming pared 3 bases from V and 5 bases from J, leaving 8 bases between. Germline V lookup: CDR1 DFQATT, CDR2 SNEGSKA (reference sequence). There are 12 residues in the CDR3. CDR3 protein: CSARSGDQPQHF. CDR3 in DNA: TGCAGTGCTAGGAGTGGTGATCAGCCCCAGCATTTT.

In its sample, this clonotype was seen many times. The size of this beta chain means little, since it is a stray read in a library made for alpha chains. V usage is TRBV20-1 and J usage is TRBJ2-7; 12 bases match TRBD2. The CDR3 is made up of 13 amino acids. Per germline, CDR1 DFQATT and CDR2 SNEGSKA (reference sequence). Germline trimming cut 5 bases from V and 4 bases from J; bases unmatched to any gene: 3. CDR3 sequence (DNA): TGCAGTGCTTTGGGACTAGCGGGTTACGAGCAGTACTTC. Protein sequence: CSALGLAGYEQYF.

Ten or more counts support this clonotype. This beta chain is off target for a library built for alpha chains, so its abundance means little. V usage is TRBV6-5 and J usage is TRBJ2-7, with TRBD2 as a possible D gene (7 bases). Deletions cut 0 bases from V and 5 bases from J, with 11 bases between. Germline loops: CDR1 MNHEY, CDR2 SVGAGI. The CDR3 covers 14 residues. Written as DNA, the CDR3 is TGTGCCAGCAGTTACTCGACGGGGGGCCACGAGCAGTACTTC. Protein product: CASSYSTGGHEQYF.

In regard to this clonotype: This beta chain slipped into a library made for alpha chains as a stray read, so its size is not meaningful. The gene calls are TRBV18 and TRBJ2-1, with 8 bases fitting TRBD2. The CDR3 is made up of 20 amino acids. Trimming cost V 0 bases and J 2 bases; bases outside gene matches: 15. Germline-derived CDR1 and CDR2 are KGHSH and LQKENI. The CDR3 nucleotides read TGTGCCAGCTCACCACCTCCCTTTGTACTAGCGGAAGAACCCTACAATGAGCAGTTCTTC. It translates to CASSPPPFVLAEEPYNEQFF.

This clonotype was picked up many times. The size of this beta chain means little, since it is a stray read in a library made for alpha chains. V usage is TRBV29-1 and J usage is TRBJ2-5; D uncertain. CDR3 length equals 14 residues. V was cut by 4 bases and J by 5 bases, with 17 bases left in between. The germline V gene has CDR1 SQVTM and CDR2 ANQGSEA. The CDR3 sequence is CSVVPGSAMETQYF. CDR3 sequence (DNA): TGCAGCGTTGTACCGGGCTCGGCGATGGAGACCCAGTACTTC.

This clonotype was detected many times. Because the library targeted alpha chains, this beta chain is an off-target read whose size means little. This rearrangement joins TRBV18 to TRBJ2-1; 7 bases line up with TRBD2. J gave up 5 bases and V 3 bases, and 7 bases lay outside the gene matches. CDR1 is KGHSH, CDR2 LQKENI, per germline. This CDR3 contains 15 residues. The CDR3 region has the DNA TGTGCCAGCTCACCCCTCCCTAGCGGAAACAATGAGCAGTTCTTC. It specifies CASSPLPSGNNEQFF.

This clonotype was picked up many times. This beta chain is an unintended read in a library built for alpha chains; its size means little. CDR3 sequence: CASSEQSSVAYEQYF. For the CDR3, the DNA is TGTGCCAGCAGTGAACAGTCCTCCGTTGCCTACGAGCAGTACTTC. V is TRBV2 and J is TRBJ2-7; no firm D call. Per germline, CDR1 SNHLY and CDR2 FYNNEI. Trimming shortened V by 2 bases and J by 2 bases, and 13 bases separated the two germline ends. This CDR3 has 15 residues.

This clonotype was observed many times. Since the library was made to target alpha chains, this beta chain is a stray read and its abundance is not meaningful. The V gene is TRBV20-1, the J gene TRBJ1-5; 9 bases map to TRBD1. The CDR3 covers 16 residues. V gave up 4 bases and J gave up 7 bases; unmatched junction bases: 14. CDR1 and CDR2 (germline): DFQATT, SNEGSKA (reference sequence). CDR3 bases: TGCAGTGCTATACCTCCCATACAGGGGGCAGGGCAGCCCCAGCATTTT. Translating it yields CSAIPPIQGAGQPQHF.

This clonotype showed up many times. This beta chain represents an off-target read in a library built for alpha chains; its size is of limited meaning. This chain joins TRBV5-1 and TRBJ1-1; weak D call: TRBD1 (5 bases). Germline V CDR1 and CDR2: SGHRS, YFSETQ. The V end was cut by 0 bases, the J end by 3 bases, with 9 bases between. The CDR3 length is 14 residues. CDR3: CASSLERGDTEAFF. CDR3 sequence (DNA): TGCGCCAGCAGCTTGGAGCGGGGCGACACTGAAGCTTTCTTT.

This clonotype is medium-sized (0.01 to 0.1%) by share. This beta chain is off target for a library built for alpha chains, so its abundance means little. In DNA form, the CDR3 reads TGCAGCTCCGACCGGACAGGGGACGGGGAGCTGTTTTTT. Its translation is CSSDRTGDGELFF. The V and J genes are TRBV29-1 and TRBJ2-2; 9 bases match TRBD1. J was trimmed by 7 bases and V by 8 bases; bases with no gene match: 8. Germline V gene data show CDR1 as SQVTM and CDR2 as ANQGSEA. The CDR3 has 13 residues.

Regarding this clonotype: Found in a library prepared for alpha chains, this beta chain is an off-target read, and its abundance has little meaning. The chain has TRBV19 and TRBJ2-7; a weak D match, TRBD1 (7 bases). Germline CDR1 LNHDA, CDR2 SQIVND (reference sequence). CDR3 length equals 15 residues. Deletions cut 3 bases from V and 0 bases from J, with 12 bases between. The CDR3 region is CASSMQGGGSYEQYF. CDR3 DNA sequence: TGTGCCAGTAGTATGCAGGGGGGAGGCTCCTACGAGCAGTACTTC.

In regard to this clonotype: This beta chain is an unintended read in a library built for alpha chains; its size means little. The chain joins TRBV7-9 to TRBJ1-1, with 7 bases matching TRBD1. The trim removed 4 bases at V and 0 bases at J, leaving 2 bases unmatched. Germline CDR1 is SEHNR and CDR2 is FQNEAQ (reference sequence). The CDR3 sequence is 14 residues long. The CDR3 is CASSSGTVNTEAFF. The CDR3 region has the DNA TGTGCCAGCAGCTCCGGGACAGTGAACACTGAAGCTTTCTTT.

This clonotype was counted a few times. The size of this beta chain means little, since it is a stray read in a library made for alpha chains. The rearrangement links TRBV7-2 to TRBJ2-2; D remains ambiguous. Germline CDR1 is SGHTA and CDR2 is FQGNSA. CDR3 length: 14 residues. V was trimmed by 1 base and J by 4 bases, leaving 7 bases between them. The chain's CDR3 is CASSLGSGTGELFF. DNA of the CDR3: TGTGCCAGCAGCTTAGGCTCAGGCACCGGGGAGCTGTTTTTT.

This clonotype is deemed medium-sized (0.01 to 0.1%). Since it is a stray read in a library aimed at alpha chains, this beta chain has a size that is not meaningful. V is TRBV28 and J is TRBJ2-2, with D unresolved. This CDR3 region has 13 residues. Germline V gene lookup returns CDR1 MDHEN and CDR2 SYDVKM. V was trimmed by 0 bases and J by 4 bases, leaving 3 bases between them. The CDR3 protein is CASSLWITGELFF. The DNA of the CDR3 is TGTGCCAGCAGTTTATGGATCACCGGGGAGCTGTTTTTT.

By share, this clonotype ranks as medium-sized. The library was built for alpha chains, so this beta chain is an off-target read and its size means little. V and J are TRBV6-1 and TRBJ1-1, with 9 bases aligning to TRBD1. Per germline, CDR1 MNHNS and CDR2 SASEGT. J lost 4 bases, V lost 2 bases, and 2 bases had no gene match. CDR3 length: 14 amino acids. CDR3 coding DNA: TGTGCCAGCAGTGAAAGGGACAGGGTCACTGAAGCTTTCTTT. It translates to CASSERDRVTEAFF.

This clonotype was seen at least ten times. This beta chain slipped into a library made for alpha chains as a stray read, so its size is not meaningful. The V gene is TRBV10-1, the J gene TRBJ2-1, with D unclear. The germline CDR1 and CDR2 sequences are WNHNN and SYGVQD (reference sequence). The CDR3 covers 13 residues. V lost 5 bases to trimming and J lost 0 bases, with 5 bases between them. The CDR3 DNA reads TGCGCCAGCAGTCGGGCCTCCTACAATGAGCAGTTCTTC. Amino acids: CASSRASYNEQFF.